Below are 14 T cell receptor beta chains sequenced from a single sample in a study of cytomegalovirus exposure and HLA in healthy donors. This PCR relied on a set of 60 Vbeta primers and 13 Jbeta primers. Profiling relied on immunoSEQ multiplex PCR, and the TCRdb table lists in-frame clones only, not all of them. This sample's table reports around 130,000 clones. The sequenced sample was PBMCs. The receptors stem from a woman aged 40 to 50 in good health and CMV-seronegative.

CDR3 coding DNA: TGCGCCAGCAGCCAAGCGGGGACAGGGGGCACTGGAGGGGCCAACGTCCTGACTTTC. The encoded protein is CASSQAGTGGTGGANVLTF. This chain connects TRBV4-1 to TRBJ2-6; 12 nucleotides line up with TRBD1. The CDR3 covers 19 residues. Trimming at V came to 1 base and at J to 4 bases, leaving 8 bases not matched to a gene. Per the germline V gene, CDR1 is MGHRA and CDR2 is YSYEKL.

J is TRBJ2-2 and V is TRBV10-3; 7 nucleotides line up with TRBD1. The CDR3 loop spans 13 amino acids. With 4 bases clipped from V and 6 bases from J, the junction kept 2 bases outside the gene matches. In germline, CDR1 is ENHRY, CDR2 SYGVKD. CDR3 sequence: CAISVQGPGELFF. In DNA form, the CDR3 reads TGTGCCATCAGTGTACAGGGGCCCGGGGAGCTGTTTTTT.

This chain links TRBV5-8 with TRBJ1-5, with D maybe TRBD1 (6 bases). Trimming left V 3 bases short and J 0 bases short, with 13 bases between. Germline V gives CDR1 SGHTS, CDR2 YDEGEE. CDR3 size: 16 residues. This CDR3 reads CASSSRGGVSNQPQHF. DNA of the CDR3: TGTGCCAGCAGCTCGAGGGGGGGAGTTAGCAATCAGCCCCAGCATTTT.

This chain uses TRBV5-6 with TRBJ2-1; 7 bases are a match to TRBD2. There are 17 residues in the CDR3. Germline V gives CDR1 SGHDT, CDR2 YYEEEE. Losses at the gene ends were 1 base for V and 9 bases for J; bases not matched to a gene: 16. This CDR3 reads CASSLLTSAKVEGEQFF. Written as DNA, the CDR3 is TGTGCCAGCAGCTTGCTCACTAGCGCAAAAGTGGAAGGTGAGCAGTTCTTC.

V usage is TRBV19 and J usage is TRBJ1-4; no firm D call. The CDR3 length is 16 residues. V was clipped by 10 bases and J by 0 bases, with 18 bases between them. The V gene's germline CDR1 is LNHDA and CDR2 SQIVND (reference sequence). The CDR3, as DNA: TGTGCCACCTCTATCGGGAAGTTTGCAACTAATGAAAAACTGTTTTTT. This encodes CATSIGKFATNEKLFF.

The chain links TRBV27 to TRBJ1-1; 9 positions agree with TRBD1. V shed 5 bases and J 5 bases; nucleotides not matched to a gene: 6. This CDR3 is 14 amino acids long. Per germline, CDR1 MNHEY and CDR2 SMNVEV (reference sequence). The DNA of the CDR3 is TGTGCCAGCAGTCCGGGACAGGGATGGACTGAAGCTTTCTTT. Its translation is CASSPGQGWTEAFF.

This rearrangement joins TRBV6-5 to TRBJ2-2; D gene uncertain. Deletions cut 5 bases from V and 4 bases from J, with 14 bases between. The CDR3 totals 15 residues. Germline V gene data show CDR1 as MNHEY and CDR2 as SVGAGI. In DNA form, the CDR3 reads TGTGCCAGCAGTGCCCTAACTCCGGGCACCGGGGAGCTGTTTTTT. Residues: CASSALTPGTGELFF.

This sequence joins TRBV29-1 and TRBJ2-3, with 15 bases matching TRBD2. From germline, CDR1 is SQVTM and CDR2 ANQGSEA. V was pared by 1 base and J by 2 bases, with 4 bases of the junction left unmatched. The CDR3 consists of 17 residues. The CDR3 DNA is TGCAGCGTTGAAGGGACTAGCGGGGGGGGCCCCACAGATACGCAGTATTTT. Amino acid sequence: CSVEGTSGGGPTDTQYF.

J is TRBJ1-4 and V is TRBV19, with TRBD1 matching 7 bases. The V gene end was trimmed by 7 bases and the J gene end by 7 bases; junction bases not matched to a gene: 9. Germline loops: CDR1 LNHDA, CDR2 SQIVND (reference sequence). CDR3 length equals 14 residues. The CDR3 region is CASIPTGKGEKLFF. For the CDR3, the DNA is TGTGCCAGTATTCCGACAGGGAAGGGTGAAAAACTGTTTTTT.

V usage is TRBV10-3 and J usage is TRBJ2-4; the match to TRBD1 covers 11 bases. CDR3 length equals 17 residues. V shed 1 base, J shed 2 bases, and the junction held 4 bases outside the gene matches. CDR1 is ENHRY, CDR2 SYGVKD, per germline. The CDR3 DNA reads as TGTGCCATCAGTGAGTTGAGGACAGGGGGCTCCAAAAACATTCAGTACTTC. As protein: CAISELRTGGSKNIQYF.

CDR3 nucleotide sequence: TGTGCCAGCAGCGGGCATAGCTACACCTTC. Residues: CASSGHSYTF. The genes are TRBV5-6 and TRBJ1-2; no definite D call. V was pared by 4 bases and J by 9 bases, with 7 bases between. CDR3 length: 10 amino acids. Germline values: CDR1 SGHDT, CDR2 YYEEEE.

The rearrangement joins TRBV9 to TRBJ2-2, with D perhaps matching TRBD1 (7 bases). The CDR3 has 18 amino acids. Germline CDR1 SGDLS, CDR2 YYNGEE. V was pared by 0 bases and J by 5 bases, with 20 bases between. The chain's CDR3 is CASSVASAVPGGTGELFF. As DNA, the CDR3 is TGTGCCAGCAGCGTAGCCTCCGCCGTCCCAGGGGGGACCGGGGAGCTGTTTTTT.

The V gene is TRBV11-3, the J gene TRBJ2-3, with D possibly matching TRBD1 (6 bases). Trimming cost V 5 bases and J 1 base, with 13 bases left between them. Germline V gives CDR1 SGHNT, CDR2 YENEEA. The length of the CDR3 is 15 residues. This chain's CDR3 is CASSPGQYRTDTQYF. CDR3 coding DNA: TGTGCCAGCAGCCCCGGACAGTACCGCACAGATACGCAGTATTTT.

This chain links TRBV2 with TRBJ2-1, with 7 bases fitting TRBD1. This CDR3 comprises 15 residues. Germline-derived CDR1 and CDR2 are SNHLY and FYNNEI. The V segment lost 5 bases and the J segment 0 bases; nucleotides outside the gene matches: 4. CDR3 nucleotide sequence: TGTGCCAGCAGTTCCGACAGGGCCTCCTACAATGAGCAGTTCTTC. It yields the protein CASSSDRASYNEQFF.